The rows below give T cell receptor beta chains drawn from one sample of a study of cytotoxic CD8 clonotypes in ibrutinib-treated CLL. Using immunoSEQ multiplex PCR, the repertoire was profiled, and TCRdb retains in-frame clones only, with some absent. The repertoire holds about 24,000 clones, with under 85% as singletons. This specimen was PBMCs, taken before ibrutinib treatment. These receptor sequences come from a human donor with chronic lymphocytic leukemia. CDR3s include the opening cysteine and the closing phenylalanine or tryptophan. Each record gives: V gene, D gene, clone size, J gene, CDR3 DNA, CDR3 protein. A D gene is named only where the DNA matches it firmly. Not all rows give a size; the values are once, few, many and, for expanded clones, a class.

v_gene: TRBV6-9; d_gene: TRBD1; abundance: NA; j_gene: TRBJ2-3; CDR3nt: TGTGCCAGCAGTTCCTGGGACAGGGAGCTAGATACGCAGTATTTT; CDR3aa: CASSSWDRELDTQYF
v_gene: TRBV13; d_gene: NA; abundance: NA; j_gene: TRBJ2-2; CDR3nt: TGTGCCAGCAGCTTTTCCGGGGCCACCGGGGAGCTGTTTTTT; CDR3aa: CASSFSGATGELFF
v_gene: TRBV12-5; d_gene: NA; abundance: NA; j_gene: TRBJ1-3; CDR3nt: TGTGCTAGTGGCCCGGGTGTTGGAAACACCATATATTTT; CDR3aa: CASGPGVGNTIYF
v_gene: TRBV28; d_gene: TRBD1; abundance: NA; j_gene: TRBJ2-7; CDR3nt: TGTGCCAGCAGTTCCCCGGGACAGTACTACGAGCAGTACTTC; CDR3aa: CASSSPGQYYEQYF
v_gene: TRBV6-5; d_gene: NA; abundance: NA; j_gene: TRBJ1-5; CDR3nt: TGTGCCAGCAGTACCGAGGGCAGTCAGCCCCAGCATTTT; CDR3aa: CASSTEGSQPQHF
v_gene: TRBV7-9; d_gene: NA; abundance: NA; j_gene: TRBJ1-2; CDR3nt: TGTGCCAGCAGCTCCCGACAGGAGGGGGACTATGGCTACACCTTC; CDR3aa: CASSSRQEGDYGYTF
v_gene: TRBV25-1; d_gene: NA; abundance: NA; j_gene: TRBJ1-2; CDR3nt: TGTGCCAGCAGTGGTCTGGACAGTAACTATGGCTACACCTTC; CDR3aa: CASSGLDSNYGYTF
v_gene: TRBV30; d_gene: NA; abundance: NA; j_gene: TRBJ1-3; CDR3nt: TGTGCCTCCTCACCTCGAACTAGGGGAAACACCATATATTTT; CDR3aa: CASSPRTRGNTIYF
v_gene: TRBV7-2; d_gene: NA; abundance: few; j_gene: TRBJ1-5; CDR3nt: TGTGCCAGCAGCTTAGGGACAGTCGAACCCCAGCATTTT; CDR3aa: CASSLGTVEPQHF
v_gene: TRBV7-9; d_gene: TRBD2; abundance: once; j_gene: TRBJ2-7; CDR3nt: TGTGCCAGCAGCGTTGGACTAGTTTATAACGAGCAGTACTTC; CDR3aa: CASSVGLVYNEQYF
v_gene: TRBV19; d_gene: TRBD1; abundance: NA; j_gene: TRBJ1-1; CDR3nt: TGTGCCAGTAGTGATGTACAGGGGATTGAAGCTTTCTTT; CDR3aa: CASSDVQGIEAFF
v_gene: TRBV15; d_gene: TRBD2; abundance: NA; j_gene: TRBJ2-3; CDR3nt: TGTGCCACCAGCAGAGATTCGGGAGGGCCTACAGATACGCAGTATTTT; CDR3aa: CATSRDSGGPTDTQYF
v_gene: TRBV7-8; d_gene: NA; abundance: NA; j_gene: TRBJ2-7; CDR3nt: TGTGCCAGCAGCCACCGGGGTCGGAACGAGCAGTACTTC; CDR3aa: CASSHRGRNEQYF
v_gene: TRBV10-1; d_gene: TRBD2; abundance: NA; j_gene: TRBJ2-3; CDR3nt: TGCGCCAGCAGCCTCACTAGCGGGAGGCCAGATACGCAGTATTTT; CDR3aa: CASSLTSGRPDTQYF
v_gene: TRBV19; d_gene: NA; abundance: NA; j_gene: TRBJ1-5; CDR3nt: TGTGCCAGTAGTATCCTCGGACAGATTAATCAGCCCCAGCATTTT; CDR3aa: CASSILGQINQPQHF
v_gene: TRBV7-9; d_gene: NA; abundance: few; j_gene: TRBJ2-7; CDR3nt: TGTGCCAGCAGCCGCACAGATTACGAGCAGTACTTC; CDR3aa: CASSRTDYEQYF
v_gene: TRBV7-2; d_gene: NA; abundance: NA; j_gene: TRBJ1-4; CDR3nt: TGTGCCAGCAGCTTTGTCGTGGGTCAGGCTAATGAAAAACTGTTTTTT; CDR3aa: CASSFVVGQANEKLFF
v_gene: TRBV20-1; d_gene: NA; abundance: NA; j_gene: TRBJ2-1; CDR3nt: TGCAGTGCAAGAATTTACAATGAGCAGTTCTTC; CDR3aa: CSARIYNEQFF
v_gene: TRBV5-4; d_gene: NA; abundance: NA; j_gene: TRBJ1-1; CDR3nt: TGTGCCAGCAGCAGGACAGTGAACACTGAAGCTTTCTTT; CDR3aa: CASSRTVNTEAFF
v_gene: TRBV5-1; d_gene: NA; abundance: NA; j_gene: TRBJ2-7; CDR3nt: TGCGCCAGCAGCTTGGGAGGGACGGCGACCTACGAGCAGTACTTC; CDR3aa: CASSLGGTATYEQYF
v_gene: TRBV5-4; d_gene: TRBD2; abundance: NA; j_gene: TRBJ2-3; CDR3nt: TGTGCCAGCAGCTTGGCGGGGGGAGATACGCAGTATTTT; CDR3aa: CASSLAGGDTQYF
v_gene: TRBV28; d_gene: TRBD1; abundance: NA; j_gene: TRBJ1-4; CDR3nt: TGTGCCAGCAGCAAAGGGGGCTCGGTTGGGGAAAAACTGTTTTTT; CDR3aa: CASSKGGSVGEKLFF
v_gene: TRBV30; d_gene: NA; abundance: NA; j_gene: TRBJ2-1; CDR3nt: TGTGCCTGGAGTCCACACCGCAATGAGCAGTTCTTC; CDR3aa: CAWSPHRNEQFF
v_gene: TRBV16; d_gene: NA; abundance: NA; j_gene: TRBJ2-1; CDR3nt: TGTGCCAGCAGCCAATACGTCGGGAGCCGGCATGAGCAGTTCTTC; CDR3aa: CASSQYVGSRHEQFF
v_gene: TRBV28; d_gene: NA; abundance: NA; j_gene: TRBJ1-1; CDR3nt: TGTGCCAGCCGCCTGATACTCGCGAACACTGAAGCTTTCTTT; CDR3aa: CASRLILANTEAFF
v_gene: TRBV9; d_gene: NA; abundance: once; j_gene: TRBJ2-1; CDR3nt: TGTGCCAGCAGCCCCATTCCCTACAATGAGCAGTTCTTC; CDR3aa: CASSPIPYNEQFF
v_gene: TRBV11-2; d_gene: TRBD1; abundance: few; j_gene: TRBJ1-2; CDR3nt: TGTGCCAGCAGGCAGGGGACAGGGTATGGCTACACCTTC; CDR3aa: CASRQGTGYGYTF
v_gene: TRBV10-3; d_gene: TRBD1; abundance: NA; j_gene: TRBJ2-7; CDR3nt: TGTGCCATCAGTGATGTACAGGGGAACTACGAGCAGTACTTC; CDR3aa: CAISDVQGNYEQYF
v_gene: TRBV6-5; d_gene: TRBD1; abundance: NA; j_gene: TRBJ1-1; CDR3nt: TGTGCCAGCAGTTACTCACAGGGGATCGCTGAAGCTTTCTTT; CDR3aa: CASSYSQGIAEAFF
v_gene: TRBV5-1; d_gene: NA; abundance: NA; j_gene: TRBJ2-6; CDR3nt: TGCGCCAGCAGCTACGGGTCCAAGAGCTCTGGGGCCAACGTCCTGACTTTC; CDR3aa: CASSYGSKSSGANVLTF
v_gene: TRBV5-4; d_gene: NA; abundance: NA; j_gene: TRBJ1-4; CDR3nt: TGTGCCAGCAGCTCATGGGGGTGGAATGAAAAACTGTTTTTT; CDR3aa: CASSSWGWNEKLFF
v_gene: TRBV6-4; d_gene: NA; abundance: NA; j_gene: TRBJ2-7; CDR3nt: TGTGCCAGCAGTGACCAGAGAGACATCCGCTACGAGCAGTACTTC; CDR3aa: CASSDQRDIRYEQYF
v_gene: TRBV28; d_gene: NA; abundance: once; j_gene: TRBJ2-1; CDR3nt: TGTGCCAGCAGTCCCTACCGACAGGCCTCCTACAATGAGCAGTTCTTC; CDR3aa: CASSPYRQASYNEQFF
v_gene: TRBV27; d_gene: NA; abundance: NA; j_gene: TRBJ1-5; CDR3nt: TGTGCCAGCAGTCTCAGTTCGGGGAGGAATCAGCCCCAGCATTTT; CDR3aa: CASSLSSGRNQPQHF
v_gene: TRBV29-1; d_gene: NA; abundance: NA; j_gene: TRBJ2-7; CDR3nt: TGCAGCGTTGGAAAGGGGGGCTACGAGCAGTACTTC; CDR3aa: CSVGKGGYEQYF
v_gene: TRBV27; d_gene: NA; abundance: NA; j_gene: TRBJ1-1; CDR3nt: TGTGCCAGCAGTTTGGGCGGGTTCACTGAAGCTTTCTTT; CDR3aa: CASSLGGFTEAFF
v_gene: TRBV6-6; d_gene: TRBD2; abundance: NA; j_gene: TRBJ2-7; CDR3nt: TGTGCCAGCAGTGCCGCCGGCGGGAGCTCCTACGAGCAGTACTTC; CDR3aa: CASSAAGGSSYEQYF
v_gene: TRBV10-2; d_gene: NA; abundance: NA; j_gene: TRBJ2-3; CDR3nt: TGCGCCAGCAGTGTTGGCCAAACAGATACGCAGTATTTT; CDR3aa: CASSVGQTDTQYF
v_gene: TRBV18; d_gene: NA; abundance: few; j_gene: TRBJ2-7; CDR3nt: TGTGCCAGCTCACCATGGACCGAAGAGTCCTACGAGCAGTACTTC; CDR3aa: CASSPWTEESYEQYF
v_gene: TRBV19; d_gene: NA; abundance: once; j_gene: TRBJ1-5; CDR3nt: TGTGCCATCGGACGCGGCGGGCAGCCCCAGCATTTT; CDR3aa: CAIGRGGQPQHF
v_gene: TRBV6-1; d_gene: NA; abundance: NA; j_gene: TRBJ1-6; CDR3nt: TGTGCCAGCAGTGAAGCGCCTGGGCATAATTCACCCCTCCACTTT; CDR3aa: CASSEAPGHNSPLHF
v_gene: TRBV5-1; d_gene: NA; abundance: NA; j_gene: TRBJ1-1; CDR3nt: TGCGCCAGCAGCTTGAACTTAGGGACCACTGAAGCTTTCTTT; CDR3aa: CASSLNLGTTEAFF
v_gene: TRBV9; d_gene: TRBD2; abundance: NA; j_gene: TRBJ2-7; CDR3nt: TGTGCCAGCAGCGGAAATAGCGGGAGGGACTACGAGCAGTACTTC; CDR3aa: CASSGNSGRDYEQYF
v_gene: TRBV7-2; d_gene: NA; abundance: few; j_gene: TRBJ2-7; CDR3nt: TGTGCCAGCAGCCGGCGCGGGGGCGGGAGTACCTACGAGCAGTACTTC; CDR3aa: CASSRRGGGSTYEQYF
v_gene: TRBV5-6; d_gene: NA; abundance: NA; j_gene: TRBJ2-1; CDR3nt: TGTGCCAGCAGCTTGGCTGGGGGGAAGGGGCAGTTCTTC; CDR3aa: CASSLAGGKGQFF
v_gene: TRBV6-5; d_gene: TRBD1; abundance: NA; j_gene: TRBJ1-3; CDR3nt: TGTGCCAGCACCCCGCCAGGGGGTTGGGACACCATATATTTT; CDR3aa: CASTPPGGWDTIYF
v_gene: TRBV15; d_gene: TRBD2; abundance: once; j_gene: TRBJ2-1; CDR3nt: TGTGCCACCAGCGCAAGACTAGCGGGTGAGCAGTTCTTC; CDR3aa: CATSARLAGEQFF
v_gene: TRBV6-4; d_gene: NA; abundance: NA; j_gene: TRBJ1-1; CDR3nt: TGTGCCAGCAGTGACTCAACAAAGGGGACTGAAGCTTTCTTT; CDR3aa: CASSDSTKGTEAFF
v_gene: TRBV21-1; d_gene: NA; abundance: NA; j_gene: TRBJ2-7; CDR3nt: TGTGCCAGCAGCAGTGGTCGGACAGGCGGTACGTACGAGCAGTACTTC; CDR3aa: CASSSGRTGGTYEQYF
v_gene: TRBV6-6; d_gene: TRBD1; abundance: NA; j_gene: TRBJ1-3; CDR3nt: TGTGCCAGCAGTCCCGGACAGGGGAAAGGAAACACCATATATTTT; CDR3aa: CASSPGQGKGNTIYF
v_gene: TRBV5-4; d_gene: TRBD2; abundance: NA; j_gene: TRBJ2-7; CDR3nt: TGTGCCAGCAGCTCCCCGGGCGGGAGCGACGAGCAGTACTTC; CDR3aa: CASSSPGGSDEQYF
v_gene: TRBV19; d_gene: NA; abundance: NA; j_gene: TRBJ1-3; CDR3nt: TGTGCCAGTAGAGAGGGGTATGGAAACACCATATATTTT; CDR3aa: CASREGYGNTIYF
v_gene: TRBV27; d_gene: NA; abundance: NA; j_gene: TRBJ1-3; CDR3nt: TGTGCCAGCAGTTCCCTCCAAGGAGGCTCTGGAAACACCATATATTTT; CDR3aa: CASSSLQGGSGNTIYF
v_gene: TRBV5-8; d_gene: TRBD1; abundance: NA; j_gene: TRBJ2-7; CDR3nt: TGTGCCAGCAGCTTGCGACAGGGGAATTACGAGCAGTACTTC; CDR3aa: CASSLRQGNYEQYF